This TCR beta chain came from a study of blood T cell repertoires in COVID-19 (dated by TCRdb to between 2020 and 2021). Concerning the study at large: Samples from collaborators originated in the United States, Italy and Spain and spanned both the acute and convalescent phases of COVID-19. Subjects who had been exposed to COVID-19, were actively infected with it, or had recovered from it provided the deeply sampled blood TCRbeta repertoires that made up the dataset. Where available, HLA class I and class II types were taken from metadata supplied by the sample provider and were not determined by assay-based typing. Nearly every sample came with metadata listing a de-identified subject ID, COVID-19 status, age in years and sex. Samples were obtained from the ongoing ImmuneRACE study (first 160 participants) and from over a thousand subjects provided by 6 global collaborators. The repertoires were released in a freely available public database intended as a resource for research on the immune response to SARS-CoV-2. The prospective study material was composed of cDNA or gDNA derived from T cells, B-cell-depleted T cells, or PBMCs.

What the study reported, not specific to this receptor: How much clinical and demographic metadata was included differed by source and by participant, and the metadata was provided uncurated.

The immunoSEQ Assay, a bias-controlled multiplex PCR, was used to amplify TCRbeta CDR3 regions from genomic DNA. In the source study's methods: Within the assay, amplification of reference gene primers was used to estimate how many nucleated cells each sample contained. To quantify the absolute abundance of each unique TCRbeta CDR3 rearrangement, sequence reads were collapsed and filtered. Productive Simpson clonality was computed per sample as the square root of Simpson's diversity index over productive rearrangements. TCRdb re-hosts the immuneACCESS table, in-frame sequences only. Its copies lack some clones; in the studies checked, an unresolved V gene accounts for under half of them, and the cause for the rest is not known. The DNA was the basis for D and trimming; V, J and clone size are from that table. Here the sample has some 260,000 clones; over 70% occur a single time. The ten most abundant clones make up roughly 10% of the sample.

One collaborating source in Seattle enrolled patients during active infection and followed them longitudinally through the course of disease. Each collaborating institution followed its own protocols to collect whole blood in K2EDTA tubes. Collaborator samples were shipped for TCRbeta analysis as frozen whole blood, isolated PBMCs, or DNA extracted from either sample type. As to this clone: The antigen it recognizes is unknown. Base quality data are lacking; no much larger clone is found one base away.

Input material: peripheral blood. This clonotype was obtained from a woman aged 70 to 79 with COVID-19, enrolled during active disease.

The nucleotides are TGTGCCAGCAGGGCACAGGGTTCCCGCAATCAGCCCCAGCATTTT. Translated, it gives CASRAQGSRNQPQHF. The chain employs TRBV6-5 and TRBJ1-5, and possibly TRBD1, on 6 matching bases. The CDR3 contains 15 residues, cysteine and phenylalanine counted. Only the CDR3 portion is preserved as DNA: 45 bases, with reading frame beginning at the first base. CDR1 and CDR2, looked up from the germline V gene, are MNHEY and SVGAGI. Trimming costs V 6 bases and J 2 bases, and their ends lie 14 bases apart.